The clone carrying this T cell receptor (beta chain) has a handful of counts. Germline trimming cut 4 bases from V and 1 base from J; bases unmatched to any gene: 9. The CDR3 length is 16 residues. CDR1 and CDR2 from the germline V gene are DFQATT and SNEGSKA (reference sequence). Combining a sample-barcoded 5' primer with a J-beta primer mix, a second PCR ran for roughly 6 to 12 cycles. TCRdb reprocessed the 5' RACE reads via MiXCR and lists one record per CDR3 protein. The repertoire holds 1.5 million to 2 million distinct CDR3 sequences, with just under 50% as singletons. Healthy Caucasian individuals from Russia aged about 6 to 90 served as donors. The sample originates from a study of blood T cells in healthy people across ages.

The chain couples TRBV20-1 to TRBJ2-5, with 10 bases aligning to TRBD1. The TCR was taken from a woman between 40 and 50 years old in good health. The sequencing sample was made of blood. In nucleotides, the CDR3 is TGCAGTGCTAACGGCCGGGACAGGGGATCCCAAGAGACCCAGTACTTC. It yields the protein CSANGRDRGSQETQYF.